Presented here are 14 T cell receptor beta chains from one specimen sequenced in a study of cytotoxic CD8 clonotypes in ibrutinib-treated CLL. Method: immunoSEQ multiplex PCR; TCRdb's copy keeps in-frame clones and lacks some. Found here are around 42,000 clones, 50% to 75% of them singletons; the top ten hold around a fifth. Here the sequenced sample was PBMCs, taken after 24 months of ibrutinib treatment. Receptors originate from a human donor with chronic lymphocytic leukemia.

J is TRBJ1-2 and V is TRBV2, with TRBD1 matching over 8 bases. The CDR3 totals 17 residues. CDR1 is SNHLY, CDR2 FYNNEI, per germline. Losses at the gene ends were 5 bases for V and 2 bases for J; bases not matched to a gene: 13. The CDR3 is CASSYRTGIPPNYGYTF. In DNA, the CDR3 is TGTGCCAGCAGTTACCGGACAGGGATCCCCCCAAACTATGGCTACACCTTC.

The chain combines TRBV19 with TRBJ1-5, with D uncertain. This CDR3 is built from 14 residues. Germline values: CDR1 LNHDA, CDR2 SQIVND (reference sequence). Trimming pared 2 bases from V and 3 bases from J, leaving 8 bases between. The CDR3 nucleotides read TGTGCCAGTAGTATATCTCAGGCCAATCAGCCCCAGCATTTT. Translated, it gives CASSISQANQPQHF.

The V call is TRBV9, the J call TRBJ1-5; no reliable D call. Trimming removed 0 bases at V and 6 bases at J, with 7 bases between. This CDR3 spans 13 amino acids. Germline CDR1 SGDLS, CDR2 YYNGEE. The CDR3 region is CASSVGDTQPQHF. CDR3 in DNA: TGTGCCAGCAGCGTAGGAGATACTCAGCCCCAGCATTTT.

This clone was found once. The CDR3 here is CASSQDNSGNTIYF. The CDR3 DNA reads as TGTGCCAGCAGCCAAGATAACTCTGGAAACACCATATATTTT. The genes are TRBV4-2 and TRBJ1-3; D uncertain. Trimming stripped 0 bases from V and 0 bases from J, with 3 bases between. Germline V gives CDR1 LGHNA, CDR2 YNFKEQ. The CDR3 loop spans 14 amino acids.

The chain has TRBV2 and TRBJ1-3, with D uncertain. V lost 7 bases and J 4 bases, leaving 8 bases between the germline ends. CDR3 length equals 12 residues. Germline CDR1 is SNHLY and CDR2 is FYNNEI. The CDR3 nucleotides are TGTGCCAGCACCATCACAGGAAACACCATATATTTT. Translating gives CASTITGNTIYF.

The rearrangement uses TRBV28 and TRBJ1-4; D ambiguous. V gave up 8 bases and J gave up 4 bases, with 8 bases separating them. This CDR3 comprises 12 residues. CDR1 is MDHEN, CDR2 SYDVKM, per germline. The CDR3, as DNA: TGTGCCAGCGGGTTGGTTAATGAAAAACTGTTTTTT. Translation: CASGLVNEKLFF.

This chain links TRBV25-1 with TRBJ2-3, with D unresolved. V lost 1 base to trimming and J lost 9 bases, with 5 bases between them. Germline V gene lookup returns CDR1 MGHDK and CDR2 SYGVNS. This CDR3 has 11 amino acids. The CDR3 nucleotides are TGTGCCAGCAGTGAATTTGCGACGCAGTATTTT. Translated, it gives CASSEFATQYF.

This chain links TRBV5-4 with TRBJ2-1; 8 nucleotides match TRBD2. J was trimmed by 4 bases and V by 1 base; bases with no gene match: 4. CDR1 is SGHNT, CDR2 YYREEE, per germline (reference sequence). This CDR3 region has 15 residues. The CDR3 coding sequence is TGTGCCAGCAGCTTGTATGGGACTAGATACAATGAGCAGTTCTTC. Protein sequence: CASSLYGTRYNEQFF.

The chain has TRBV27 and TRBJ2-5; D call uncertain. Germline CDR1 MNHEY, CDR2 SMNVEV (reference sequence). The CDR3 sequence is 13 residues long. V dropped 5 bases and J dropped 4 bases, with 11 bases sitting between them. This CDR3 is CASSLWGSETQYF. Written as DNA, the CDR3 is TGTGCCAGCAGTCTATGGGGTTCAGAGACCCAGTACTTC.

The chain links TRBV30 to TRBJ1-1; the D is unclear. Germline assignment: CDR1 GTSNPN and CDR2 SVGIG (reference sequence). V dropped 8 bases and J dropped 1 base, with 14 bases sitting between them. The CDR3 is 13 residues long. The CDR3 here is CAAMTDSNTEAFF. In DNA form, the CDR3 reads TGTGCCGCAATGACGGATTCGAACACTGAAGCTTTCTTT.

The CDR3 reads CASSLRLTYEQYF. The DNA for the CDR3 is TGCGCCAGCAGCTTACGCCTGACCTACGAGCAGTACTTC. The chain has TRBV5-1 and TRBJ2-7; D unclear. The CDR3 totals 13 residues. The germline V gene has CDR1 SGHRS and CDR2 YFSETQ. The V end was cut by 2 bases, the J end by 2 bases, with 8 bases between.

This clone came up a few times. This sequence joins TRBV9 and TRBJ2-1; 7 bases fit TRBD2. The germline V gene encodes CDR1 SGDLS and CDR2 YYNGEE. The V segment lost 4 bases and the J segment 7 bases; nucleotides outside the gene matches: 11. The CDR3 length is 15 residues. This CDR3 is CASSPRDYPRNEQFF. CDR3 sequence (DNA): TGTGCCAGCAGCCCCCGGGACTACCCCAGGAATGAGCAGTTCTTC.

The chain recombines TRBV11-2 with TRBJ2-5, with 10 bases matching TRBD2. The CDR3 sequence is 15 residues long. J gave up 5 bases and V 5 bases, and 8 bases lay outside the gene matches. Germline CDR1 SGHAT, CDR2 FQNNGV. In DNA form, the CDR3 reads TGTGCCAGCAGCAGTAGCGGGGGGCTACTGGAGACCCAGTACTTC. This gives the protein CASSSSGGLLETQYF.

The sample holds one count of this clone. The rearrangement joins TRBV10-3 to TRBJ1-5, with unresolved D. The germline V gene encodes CDR1 ENHRY and CDR2 SYGVKD. Deletions cut 5 bases from V and 1 base from J, with 9 bases between. The CDR3 is 14 amino acids. CDR3 amino acids: CAISRTWSNQPQHF. The CDR3 DNA sequence: TGTGCCATCAGTAGGACCTGGAGCAATCAGCCCCAGCATTTT.